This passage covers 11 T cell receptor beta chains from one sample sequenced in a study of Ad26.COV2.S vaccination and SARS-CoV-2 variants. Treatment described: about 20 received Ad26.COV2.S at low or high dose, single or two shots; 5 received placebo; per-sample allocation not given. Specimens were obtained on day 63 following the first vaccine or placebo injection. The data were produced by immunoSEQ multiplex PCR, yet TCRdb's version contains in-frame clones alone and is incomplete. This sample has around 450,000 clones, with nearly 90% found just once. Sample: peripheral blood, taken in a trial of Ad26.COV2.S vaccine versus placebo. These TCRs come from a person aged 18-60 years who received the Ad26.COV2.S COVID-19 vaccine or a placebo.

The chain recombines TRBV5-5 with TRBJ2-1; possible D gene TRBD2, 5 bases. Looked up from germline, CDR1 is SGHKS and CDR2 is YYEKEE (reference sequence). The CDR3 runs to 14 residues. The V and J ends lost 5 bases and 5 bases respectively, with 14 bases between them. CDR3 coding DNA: TGTGCCAGCAGGGCTAGCCCCTTTAACAATGAGCAGTTCTTC. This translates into CASRASPFNNEQFF.

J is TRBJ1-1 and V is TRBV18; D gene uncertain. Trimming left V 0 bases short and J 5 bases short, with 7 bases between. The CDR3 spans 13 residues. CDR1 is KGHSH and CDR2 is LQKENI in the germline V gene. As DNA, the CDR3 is TGTGCCAGCTCACCACCTACGGGAACTGAAGCTTTCTTT. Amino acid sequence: CASSPPTGTEAFF.

CDR3 loop: CASSLERIDTQYF. DNA of the CDR3: TGTGCCAGCAGCTTAGAAAGGATAGATACGCAGTATTTT. The V and J genes are TRBV7-2 and TRBJ2-3; D is uncertain. Trimming took 1 base from V and 5 from J, leaving 7 bases between them. Germline CDR1 is SGHTA and CDR2 is FQGNSA. There are 13 residues in the CDR3.

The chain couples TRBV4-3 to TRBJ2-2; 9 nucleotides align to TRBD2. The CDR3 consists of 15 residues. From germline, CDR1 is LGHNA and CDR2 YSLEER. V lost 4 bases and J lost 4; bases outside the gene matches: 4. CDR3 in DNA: TGCGCCAGCAGCCGACTAGCGGAGGGCACCGGGGAGCTGTTTTTT. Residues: CASSRLAEGTGELFF.

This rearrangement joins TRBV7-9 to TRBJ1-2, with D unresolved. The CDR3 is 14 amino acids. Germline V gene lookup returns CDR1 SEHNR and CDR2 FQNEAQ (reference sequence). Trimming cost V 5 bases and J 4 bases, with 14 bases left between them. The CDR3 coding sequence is TGTGCCAGCAGCCCAACTGACACCCCCTATGGCTACACCTTC. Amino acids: CASSPTDTPYGYTF.

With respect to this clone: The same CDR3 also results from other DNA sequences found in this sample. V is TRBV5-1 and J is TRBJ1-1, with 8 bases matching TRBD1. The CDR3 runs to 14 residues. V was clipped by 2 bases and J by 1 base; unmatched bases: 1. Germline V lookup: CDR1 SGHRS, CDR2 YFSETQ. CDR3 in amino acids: CASSLQGGNTEAFF. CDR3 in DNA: TGCGCCAGCAGCTTACAGGGGGGGAACACTGAAGCTTTCTTT.

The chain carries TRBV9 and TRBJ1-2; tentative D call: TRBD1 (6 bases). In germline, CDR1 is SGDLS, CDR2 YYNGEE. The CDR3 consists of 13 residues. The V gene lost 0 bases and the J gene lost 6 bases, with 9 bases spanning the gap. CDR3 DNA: TGTGCCAGCAGCGTAGGTGGGGGCCATGGCTACACCTTC. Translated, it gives CASSVGGGHGYTF.

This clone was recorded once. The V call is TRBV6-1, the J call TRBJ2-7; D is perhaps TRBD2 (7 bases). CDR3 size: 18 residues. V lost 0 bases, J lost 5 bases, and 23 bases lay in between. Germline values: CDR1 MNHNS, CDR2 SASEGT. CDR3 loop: CASSEAGGRRLAADEQYV. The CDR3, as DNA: TGTGCCAGCAGTGAAGCTGGGGGGCGTAGGCTAGCGGCAGACGAGCAGTACGTC.

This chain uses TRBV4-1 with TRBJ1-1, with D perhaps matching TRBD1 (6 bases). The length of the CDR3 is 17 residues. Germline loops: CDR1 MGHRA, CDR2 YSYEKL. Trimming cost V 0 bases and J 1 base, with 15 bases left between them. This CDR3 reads CASSQEGQGWGNTEAFF. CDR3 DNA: TGCGCCAGCAGCCAAGAGGGGCAGGGGTGGGGGAACACTGAAGCTTTCTTT.

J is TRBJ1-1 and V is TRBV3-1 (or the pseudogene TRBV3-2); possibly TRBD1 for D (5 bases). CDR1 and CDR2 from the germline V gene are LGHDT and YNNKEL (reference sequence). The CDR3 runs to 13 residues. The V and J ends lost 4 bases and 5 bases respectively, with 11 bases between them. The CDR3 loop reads CASSPPGRTEAFF. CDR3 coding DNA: TGTGCCAGCAGCCCACCGGGACGAACTGAAGCTTTCTTT.

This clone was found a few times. This CDR3 reads CASSLGTGGYEQYV. The CDR3 DNA is TGTGCCAGCAGCCTGGGGACAGGGGGGTACGAGCAGTACGTC. The V gene is TRBV3-1 (or the pseudogene TRBV3-2), the J gene TRBJ2-7, with 11 bases fitting TRBD1. V gave up 4 bases and J gave up 4 bases; unmatched junction bases: 3. From germline, CDR1 is LGHDT and CDR2 YNNKEL (reference sequence). CDR3 length: 14 residues.